This entry describes one T cell receptor (beta chain). Its antigen is still unknown. Sample barcodes and UMIs were carried by the TCR alpha and TCR beta cDNA libraries that 5'RACE generated with constant-segment primers. TCRdb re-analysed the 5' RACE reads in MiXCR, keeping a single row per CDR3 protein. The sample gives over 400,000 distinct CDR3 sequences, 20% to 25% of which show up once; over 10% is in the top ten. The sample belongs to a study of T-cell memory formation after mild COVID-19. For the study at large: The TCR clusters were mostly specific to one donor.

Study-level points and caveats: Contracting CD4+ clones were located mainly in CM and EM, and CD8+ clones in EMRA. Clones shrinking from day 15 to 85 showed even CD4/CD8 mixes; later expanders tilted CD4+.

This CDR3 has 15 residues. Per the germline V gene, CDR1 is SGHRS and CDR2 is YFSETQ. The ends were cut back, 2 bases at V and 7 bases at J, with 19 bases in the middle. Sequenced: PBMCs or a T cell subset sorted from them (not recorded which). The rearrangement uses TRBV5-1 and TRBJ2-7; D might be TRBD2 (6 bases). The source is an adult woman who had mild COVID-19 (a few samples of this study predate the infection). Cell type and time point are not known. CDR3 region: CASSFIYAGTSEQYF. The CDR3 nucleotides are TGCGCCAGCAGCTTTATTTACGCAGGGACTTCAGAGCAGTACTTC.